The sequence of this T cell receptor beta chain was determined in a study of regulatory T cells in long-lasting Graves disease. Time point meaning: persistent/refractory GD, antithyroid drugs over 5 years with positive TRAb. Extracted RNA from PBMCs served as the source of the TCR library. This clonotype was picked up a small number of times. Both iRepertoire HTBI primers and Arm-PCR of CDR3 regions were used to build the TCR beta libraries. A single record per CDR3 protein comes from TCRdb applying MiXCR to the multiplex PCR reads. The table has fewer than 450,000 distinct CDR3 sequences, about 25% seen once. This CDR3 region has 16 residues. V was cut by 3 bases and J by 4 bases, with 16 bases left in between.

The starting material was peripheral blood mononuclear cells (PBMCs), obtained when the disease was refractory, from a patient treated with antithyroid drugs. The J gene is TRBJ1-5, the V gene TRBV12-3 or TRBV12-4; perhaps TRBD1 as D (6 bases). The TCR originated in a female donor with Graves disease. The CDR3 sequence is CASSFGLRGINQPQHF. The CDR3 DNA reads as TGTGCCAGCAGTTTTGGGTTAAGGGGGATTAATCAGCCCCAGCATTTT.